A selection of T cell receptor beta chains follows, all from one sample in a study of blood T cell repertoires in COVID-19. Using immunoSEQ multiplex PCR, the repertoire was profiled, and TCRdb retains in-frame clones only, with some absent. The data hold under 250,000 clones, with around four fifths observed a single time. The sample was peripheral blood. Source of these receptors: a woman aged 40 to 55 with active or convalescent COVID-19. Both conserved end residues are part of each CDR3. The order of the fields is D gene, J gene, clone size, V gene, CDR3 DNA, CDR3 protein. A D gene is named only where the DNA matches it firmly. A clone size is listed for some rows: how often the clone was seen (once, few, many), or a class if it is expanded.

d_call: .; j_call: TRBJ1-1; clone_size: .; v_call: TRBV4-1; cdr3_nt: TGCGCCAGCAGCCAAGACCGGGGGGTCATGAACACTGAAGCTTTCTTT; cdr3_aa: CASSQDRGVMNTEAFF
d_call: TRBD2; j_call: TRBJ2-7; clone_size: .; v_call: TRBV4-1; cdr3_nt: TGCGCCAGCAGCCAAGAGGGTCCGACTAGCGGGAGAGGTGACGAGCAGTACTTC; cdr3_aa: CASSQEGPTSGRGDEQYF
d_call: TRBD2; j_call: TRBJ2-2; clone_size: .; v_call: TRBV24-1; cdr3_nt: TGTGCCACCAGTGAGTGGGGACTAGCGGGGACCGGAGCCAACACCGGGGAGCTGTTTTTT; cdr3_aa: CATSEWGLAGTGANTGELFF
d_call: TRBD1; j_call: TRBJ1-2; clone_size: .; v_call: TRBV27; cdr3_nt: TGTGCCAGCAGCTATACAACCAGGGGGACCTATGGCTACACCTTC; cdr3_aa: CASSYTTRGTYGYTF
d_call: TRBD2; j_call: TRBJ2-2; clone_size: .; v_call: TRBV7-2; cdr3_nt: TGTGCCAGCAGCCCCGGACTAGCGGGAGGAGCCGGGGAGCTGTTTTTT; cdr3_aa: CASSPGLAGGAGELFF
d_call: .; j_call: TRBJ1-2; clone_size: .; v_call: TRBV7-9; cdr3_nt: TGTGCCAGCAGCTTGGTGCCAATTACGGGGACACTCAATCCCTATGGCTACACCTTC; cdr3_aa: CASSLVPITGTLNPYGYTF
d_call: TRBD2; j_call: TRBJ2-3; clone_size: .; v_call: TRBV5-1; cdr3_nt: TGCGCCAGCAGCTTGGATGGTAGCGGGAGCGTCGGTACGCAGTATTTT; cdr3_aa: CASSLDGSGSVGTQYF
d_call: .; j_call: TRBJ2-3; clone_size: .; v_call: TRBV11-3; cdr3_nt: TGTGCCAGCAGCCTCAGTCGGGTGGGAGGAGATACGCAGTATTTT; cdr3_aa: CASSLSRVGGDTQYF
d_call: .; j_call: TRBJ1-4; clone_size: .; v_call: TRBV18; cdr3_nt: TGTGCCAGCTCACCACGCAGGTCTAATGAAAAACTGTTTTTT; cdr3_aa: CASSPRRSNEKLFF
d_call: .; j_call: TRBJ2-4; clone_size: .; v_call: TRBV11-2; cdr3_nt: TGTGCCAGCAGCCCCTGGGGAGTGCAAAAAAACATTCAGTACTTC; cdr3_aa: CASSPWGVQKNIQYF
d_call: TRBD1; j_call: TRBJ2-7; clone_size: .; v_call: TRBV27; cdr3_nt: TGTGCCAGCAGTTTAGGCCCGGACAGGGGGCTATACGAGCAGTACTTC; cdr3_aa: CASSLGPDRGLYEQYF
d_call: .; j_call: TRBJ1-4; clone_size: .; v_call: TRBV4-1; cdr3_nt: TGCGCCAGCAGCCAAGATTCGGATGAAAAACTGTTTTTT; cdr3_aa: CASSQDSDEKLFF
d_call: .; j_call: TRBJ2-7; clone_size: few; v_call: TRBV10-3; cdr3_nt: TGTGCCACCGGGACTGATACCTACGAGCAGTACTTC; cdr3_aa: CATGTDTYEQYF
d_call: .; j_call: TRBJ1-2; clone_size: .; v_call: TRBV9; cdr3_nt: TGTGCCAGCAGCGTGTCAAACATTCGCTACACCTTC; cdr3_aa: CASSVSNIRYTF
d_call: .; j_call: TRBJ2-7; clone_size: .; v_call: TRBV12-3/TRBV12-4; cdr3_nt: TGTGCCAGCAGGTCCCCCAGTGGGCAGTACTTC; cdr3_aa: CASRSPSGQYF
d_call: TRBD1; j_call: TRBJ2-2; clone_size: .; v_call: TRBV12-5; cdr3_nt: TGTGCTAGTGGTTTGGGTCCCCAGGGACAGGGAAACGGGGAGCTGTTTTTT; cdr3_aa: CASGLGPQGQGNGELFF
d_call: TRBD1; j_call: TRBJ1-1; clone_size: .; v_call: TRBV7-9; cdr3_nt: TGTGCCAGCAGCGTCGGGACAGGGCGTGAAGCTTTCTTT; cdr3_aa: CASSVGTGREAFF
d_call: TRBD2; j_call: TRBJ2-1; clone_size: .; v_call: TRBV7-6; cdr3_nt: TGTGCCAGCAGCCCCGCCTTTAGCGGGGCTTCAGATGAGCAGTTCTTC; cdr3_aa: CASSPAFSGASDEQFF
d_call: TRBD1; j_call: TRBJ2-2; clone_size: .; v_call: TRBV10-3; cdr3_nt: TGTGCCACCGTCCGGGACAGGGGGCCCACCGGGGAGCTGTTTTTT; cdr3_aa: CATVRDRGPTGELFF
d_call: .; j_call: TRBJ2-2; clone_size: .; v_call: TRBV24-1; cdr3_nt: TGTGCCACCAGTGCCCCAAGGGGTGGGGGCCCGAACACCGGGGAGCTGTTTTTT; cdr3_aa: CATSAPRGGGPNTGELFF
d_call: .; j_call: TRBJ1-1; clone_size: .; v_call: TRBV25-1; cdr3_nt: TGTGCCAGCAGTGACGGTGGGGCCTCATACACTGAAGCTTTCTTT; cdr3_aa: CASSDGGASYTEAFF
d_call: .; j_call: TRBJ1-2; clone_size: .; v_call: TRBV7-8; cdr3_nt: TGTGCCAGCAGCTCCATCCGACAGAAGGAGTATGGCTACACCTTC; cdr3_aa: CASSSIRQKEYGYTF
d_call: TRBD1; j_call: TRBJ1-1; clone_size: once; v_call: TRBV12-5; cdr3_nt: TGTGCTAGTGGTTTTCATCCGAACACAGGGGGCGGTGAAGCTTTCTTT; cdr3_aa: CASGFHPNTGGGEAFF
d_call: TRBD1; j_call: TRBJ1-2; clone_size: .; v_call: TRBV6-6; cdr3_nt: TGTGCCAGCAGTAACAGGGGTAGGGATGGCGGCTACACCTTC; cdr3_aa: CASSNRGRDGGYTF
d_call: TRBD1; j_call: TRBJ1-3; clone_size: .; v_call: TRBV7-3; cdr3_nt: TGTGCCAGCAGCTTAGGACAGGCCCCTGGAAACACCATATATTTT; cdr3_aa: CASSLGQAPGNTIYF
d_call: TRBD2; j_call: TRBJ2-1; clone_size: once; v_call: TRBV9; cdr3_nt: TGTGCCAGCAGCAAGACGGGACTAGCGGGGAGCTCCTACAATGAGCAGTTCTTC; cdr3_aa: CASSKTGLAGSSYNEQFF
d_call: .; j_call: TRBJ1-2; clone_size: .; v_call: TRBV28; cdr3_nt: TGTGCCAGCAACGTAGGGGGTAGCTATGGCTACACCTTC; cdr3_aa: CASNVGGSYGYTF
d_call: TRBD2; j_call: TRBJ2-3; clone_size: few; v_call: TRBV7-9; cdr3_nt: TGTGCCAGCAACGGAGCGGGGGGCACAGATACGCAGTATTTT; cdr3_aa: CASNGAGGTDTQYF
d_call: .; j_call: TRBJ2-5; clone_size: .; v_call: TRBV11-3; cdr3_nt: TGTGCCAGTTCGAGCTACGCCGGGCAAGAGACCCAGTACTTC; cdr3_aa: CASSSYAGQETQYF
d_call: .; j_call: TRBJ1-2; clone_size: .; v_call: TRBV18; cdr3_nt: TGTGCCAGCTCACCGGAGAGGGATGGCTACACCTTC; cdr3_aa: CASSPERDGYTF
d_call: .; j_call: TRBJ1-6; clone_size: .; v_call: TRBV5-4; cdr3_nt: TGTGCCAGCAGCTTGGCGCGGGTCTCGAATTCACCCCTCCACTTT; cdr3_aa: CASSLARVSNSPLHF
d_call: TRBD1; j_call: TRBJ2-7; clone_size: .; v_call: TRBV29-1; cdr3_nt: TGCAGCGTTGTCAAGTGGACAGGGGGGGACGAGCAGTACTTC; cdr3_aa: CSVVKWTGGDEQYF
d_call: TRBD2; j_call: TRBJ2-7; clone_size: .; v_call: TRBV10-3; cdr3_nt: TGTGCCATCAGTGAGACACATGGACTAGCGGGGGGAAGGTCCTACGAGCAGTACTTC; cdr3_aa: CAISETHGLAGGRSYEQYF
d_call: .; j_call: TRBJ2-3; clone_size: .; v_call: TRBV27; cdr3_nt: TGTGCCAGCAGTTTCTGGGAGAGCACAGATACGCAGTATTTT; cdr3_aa: CASSFWESTDTQYF
d_call: .; j_call: TRBJ1-4; clone_size: .; v_call: TRBV6-5; cdr3_nt: TGTGCCAGCAGCCGCGGGGGGCAGGGTGAAAAACTGTTTTTT; cdr3_aa: CASSRGGQGEKLFF
d_call: .; j_call: TRBJ1-1; clone_size: .; v_call: TRBV19; cdr3_nt: TGTGCCAGTATATCAAAGCGGCAGGTAAACACTGAAGCTTTCTTT; cdr3_aa: CASISKRQVNTEAFF
d_call: TRBD1; j_call: TRBJ1-2; clone_size: .; v_call: TRBV20-1; cdr3_nt: TGCAGTGCTAGTCCCGGACAGGGGTTAGGAGGCTACACCTTC; cdr3_aa: CSASPGQGLGGYTF
d_call: TRBD2; j_call: TRBJ2-5; clone_size: .; v_call: TRBV11-2; cdr3_nt: TGTGCCAGCAGCTTCACTAGCGGGAGCAGGGAGACCCAGTACTTC; cdr3_aa: CASSFTSGSRETQYF
d_call: TRBD1; j_call: TRBJ2-3; clone_size: .; v_call: TRBV11-2; cdr3_nt: TGTGCCAGCAGCCCCCGACAGGGTATGGATGTAGATACGCAGTATTTT; cdr3_aa: CASSPRQGMDVDTQYF
d_call: TRBD1; j_call: TRBJ1-2; clone_size: .; v_call: TRBV19; cdr3_nt: TGTGCCAGTAGTCGACAGGGTACTCATGGCTACACCTTC; cdr3_aa: CASSRQGTHGYTF
d_call: .; j_call: TRBJ1-2; clone_size: .; v_call: TRBV5-6; cdr3_nt: TGTGCCAGCAGCCCCTCCGGCCTGCGGCACTATGGCTACACCTTC; cdr3_aa: CASSPSGLRHYGYTF
d_call: .; j_call: TRBJ1-1; clone_size: once; v_call: TRBV6-5; cdr3_nt: TGTGCCAGCAGTTACTCGTGGACAAGGAACACTGAAGCTTTCTTT; cdr3_aa: CASSYSWTRNTEAFF
d_call: .; j_call: TRBJ1-1; clone_size: .; v_call: TRBV29-1; cdr3_nt: TGCAGCGTTGATAGGGGGGGCACTGAAGCTTTCTTT; cdr3_aa: CSVDRGGTEAFF
d_call: .; j_call: TRBJ1-1; clone_size: .; v_call: TRBV9; cdr3_nt: TGTGCCAGCAGTAGTCTGGGCACAGGGTCGGCTTTCTTT; cdr3_aa: CASSSLGTGSAFF
d_call: .; j_call: TRBJ1-1; clone_size: .; v_call: TRBV28; cdr3_nt: TGTGCCAGCAGTGTCCGGGACAAAGAGGCTTTCTTT; cdr3_aa: CASSVRDKEAFF
d_call: .; j_call: TRBJ2-3; clone_size: once; v_call: TRBV9; cdr3_nt: TGTGCCAGCAGCGTAGGTCTCCCCGGGGGCACAGATACGCAGTATTTT; cdr3_aa: CASSVGLPGGTDTQYF
d_call: .; j_call: TRBJ2-3; clone_size: .; v_call: TRBV27; cdr3_nt: TGTGCCAGCAGTTTACGGGGAGGACTTAGCACAGATACGCAGTATTTT; cdr3_aa: CASSLRGGLSTDTQYF
d_call: .; j_call: TRBJ1-6; clone_size: .; v_call: TRBV11-2; cdr3_nt: TGTGCCAGCAGCATCGAACCGAAGGGGGAGTCACCCCTCCACTTT; cdr3_aa: CASSIEPKGESPLHF
d_call: .; j_call: TRBJ1-1; clone_size: .; v_call: TRBV7-9; cdr3_nt: TGTGCCAGCAGCCCCGGAGATTCGAGGAGGAACACTGAAGCTTTCTTT; cdr3_aa: CASSPGDSRRNTEAFF